One T cell receptor beta chain is described in this entry. Its antigen has not been determined. No base quality values were provided; no much bigger clone lies one nucleotide off. Other DNA sequences in this sample translate to the same CDR3. CDR1 and CDR2, per the germline V gene, are SGHTA and FQGNSA. Ends trimmed: V by 5 bases, J by 4 bases; bases unmatched to a gene: 4. Inclusive of the bounding cysteine and phenylalanine, the CDR3 is 14 residues long. Only the CDR3 DNA stays, 42 bases, in frame from base 1. Using the deep immunoSEQ assay, TCR CDR3 regions were amplified from genomic DNA by multiplex PCR. For each cell subset, the extracted genomic DNA was distributed evenly across all wells of several immunoSEQ 96-well plates, and each plate served as one replicate. Each replicate PCR for sorted subsets received around 200 ng genomic DNA, equal to roughly 30,000 T cell genomes. Purified libraries were quantified with a Qubit 3.0 fluorometer, sized on a Bioanalyzer 2100, and re-quantified with the KAPA Library Quantification kit. Every immunoSEQ 96-well plate was sequenced on a separate single-read 150-cycle Illumina NextSeq 550 flow cell. The published analysis was carried out like this. Because the immunoSEQ output held only junctional sequences and lacked quality scores, the filtering could not match the filtering applied to full-length reads. Sequences were annotated with PyIR, a Python wrapper for IgBLAST v1.9, using IMGT germline references to assign V/J genes and CDR3. Any read was removed if the V/J assignment was weak (E-value above 1e-6), the CDR3 was missing, or the read contained stop codons, out-of-frame junctions, or ambiguous translated residues. V3J clonotypes were defined as sequences sharing the same inferred V gene, J gene, and CDR3 amino acid sequence. To compute the percentage overlap between repertoires, the number of shared unique clonotypes was divided by the size of the smaller repertoire. RTK rarefaction, the Chao1 estimator, and Recon v2.1 estimates of unobserved clonotypes were used to assess repertoire richness. Generation probabilities were computed with OLGA for all TCRbeta clonotypes obtained by the gDNA method from four donors. TCRdb's version of the immuneACCESS table is confined to in-frame rearrangements and falls short of the full clone set. An unresolved V gene accounts for under half of the shortfall where checked; the remainder is of unknown origin. V and J calls and clone size are those listed in that table; D and trimming were worked out from the DNA. Across this sample there are a few million clones, with around 90% seen only once. Of the sample, over 0.12% is held by the ten largest clones.

The data were taken from a study of shared clonotypes between healthy human individuals (dated by TCRdb to 2018 to 2020). Regarding the study in general: Three men and a couple of women, aged 18 to 49 years, made up the cohort. Per donor, three plates each were used for CD4 naive and CD4 memory, two for CD8 naive, and one for CD8 memory. The study deeply sequenced blood TCR repertoires of several healthy adults to estimate repertoire size and the extent of clonotype sharing between individuals. To increase sequencing depth and limit assay-specific biases, TCR repertoire library preparation and sequencing were carried out by different laboratories using diverse techniques. Each donor's leukapheresis produced roughly between roughly 0.85 and 9.5 billion PBMCs.

Healthy HIV-negative adults with no recently reported acute infections or vaccinations were included as donors. Every donor was a Caucasian adult living in Nashville, Tennessee, USA. CD4+ T cells were enriched by magnetic negative selection; naive cells were then positively selected on CD45RA, and the negative fraction formed the memory subset. Blood was obtained by leukapheresis, after which PBMCs were separated by Ficoll-Histopaque density gradient centrifugation and cryopreserved in liquid nitrogen vapor phase. Analytical flow cytometry was used to check the purity and quantity of every magnetically sorted T cell population. From each sorted fraction, genomic DNA was isolated and quantified by UV absorbance on a Nanodrop 2000c. The investigation overall reported the following: Pairwise subsampling led to the expectation that sequencing depth would affect the degree of clonotype sharing among donors. The small number of donors limited the genetic and exposure-history diversity represented. Even with the large sequencing depth, rarefaction of the sorted-subset datasets indicated that sequencing was incomplete. Naive subsets generally had larger estimated clonotype richness than memory subsets did. Higher generation probabilities were observed for clonotypes shared by all four sorted-subset donors than for non-shared clonotypes. Sharing across a handful of donors was observed for roughly 5.4% of naive CD4, under 4% of naive CD8, over 2% of memory CD4, and around 0.4% of memory CD8 clonotypes. Sampling was restricted to blood, and TCR repertoires in tissue are likely to differ from TCR repertoires in blood.

The sample consisted of naive CD4+ T cells sorted from blood. The cell subset or site tag for this specimen amounts to: CD45RA+ positively selected. The receptor chain draws on TRBV7-2 and TRBJ2-3; 9 bases in the junction line up with TRBD1. The sequence was collected from a young man in good health. The DNA sequence follows: TGTGCCAGCAGCCCTGGACAGGGGCCAGATACGCAGTATTTT. This yields the protein CASSPGQGPDTQYF.